The source of this TCR beta chain is a study of blood T cells in healthy people across ages. Study overall: Per two T cells, template switching captured roughly one barcoded beta molecule. Study-wide points: Older age went with lower TCR beta diversity per million T cells, in a roughly linear way. Naive CD4+ cell counts and diversity both ran higher in long-lived than in aged donors.

Per germline, CDR1 MNHEY and CDR2 SVGEGT. V was cut by 0 bases and J by 9 bases, with 9 bases left in between. CDR3 length: 13 amino acids. It was with a sample-barcoded 5' primer and a J-beta primer mix that a second PCR of roughly 7 to 12 cycles was run. TCRdb itself ran the 5' RACE reads through MiXCR, one entry per CDR3 protein. The sample carries 1,800,000 or so distinct CDR3 sequences, about two fifths recorded once. Researchers collected approximately 9.5 milliliters of peripheral blood from every single donor. This clonotype has more than one count but fewer than ten. Its specificity is unknown.

Sequenced input: blood. The receptor's source is a human donor in good health. The chain is built from TRBV6-2 or TRBV6-3 and TRBJ1-5; D remains ambiguous. In DNA form, the CDR3 reads TGTGCCAGCAGTTACTCGATCGGTCGGCCCCAGCATTTT. Amino acids: CASSYSIGRPQHF.